This T cell receptor (beta chain) was sequenced in a study of cytomegalovirus exposure and HLA in healthy donors. Study-level results: Some public TCRs appeared in many individuals, while most sequences were rare.

Germline CDR1 is DFQATT and CDR2 is SNEGSKA (reference sequence). This CDR3 comprises 11 residues. V was pared by 7 bases and J by 7 bases, with 4 bases of the junction left unmatched. The study ran its PCR with 60 Vbeta and 13 Jbeta primers. Here immunoSEQ multiplex PCR was the method, and the copy in TCRdb shows in-frame clones only, minus some. This sample has hundreds of thousands of clones, with around 88% found just once. Concerning this clone: The antigen is undetermined.

This clonotype was sampled from a woman between 18 and 30 years old in good health and CMV-seronegative. The V and J genes are TRBV20-1 and TRBJ1-2; 9 bases are a match to TRBD1. Sequencing was done on a sample of PBMCs. The CDR3 nucleotides read TGCAGTGTCCCGACAGGGGGTGGCTACACCTTC. Its protein product is CSVPTGGGYTF.